This T cell receptor beta chain was identified during a study of T cells in Graves' hyperthyroidism and ophthalmopathy. Study conclusions and caveats: Progression to ophthalmopathy was predicted a median of roughly 6.6 months early.

Hyperthyroidism of Graves' type that showed no ophthalmopathy progression within 18 months was stable. Concerning this clonotype: What it recognizes is unknown.

Amplification yielded TCR beta CDR3 regions, with RNA transcripts as the source. First-round RT-PCR of the TCR CDR3 relied on the HTBI primer set. Via MiXCR, TCRdb re-called the multiplex PCR reads, giving one row per CDR3 protein. The sample lists hundreds of thousands of distinct CDR3 sequences; 14% were seen once. Deletions cut 4 bases from V and 7 bases from J, with 17 bases between. The germline CDR1 and CDR2 sequences are LNHDA and SQIVND (reference sequence). This CDR3 has 15 amino acids. The rearrangement joins TRBV19 to TRBJ1-5; D unclear. The receptor was isolated from a woman aged 18-29 years with Graves' hyperthyroidism. Sequenced input: blood. CDR3 protein: CASSTRMLSHQPQHF. The CDR3 coding sequence is TGTGCCAGTAGTACAAGGATGCTAAGCCACCAGCCCCAGCATTTT.